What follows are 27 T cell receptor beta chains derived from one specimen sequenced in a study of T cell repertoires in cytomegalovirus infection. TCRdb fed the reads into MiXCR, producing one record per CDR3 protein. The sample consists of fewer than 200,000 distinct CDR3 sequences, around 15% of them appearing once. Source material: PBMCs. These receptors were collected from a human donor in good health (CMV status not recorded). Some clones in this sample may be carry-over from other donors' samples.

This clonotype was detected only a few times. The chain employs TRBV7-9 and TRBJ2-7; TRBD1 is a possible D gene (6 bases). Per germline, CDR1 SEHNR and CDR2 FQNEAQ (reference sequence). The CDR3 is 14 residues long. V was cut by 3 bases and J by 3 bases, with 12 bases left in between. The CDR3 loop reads CASSFQDRNYEQYF. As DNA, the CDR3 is TGTGCCAGCAGCTTTCAGGACAGAAACTACGAGCAGTACTTC.

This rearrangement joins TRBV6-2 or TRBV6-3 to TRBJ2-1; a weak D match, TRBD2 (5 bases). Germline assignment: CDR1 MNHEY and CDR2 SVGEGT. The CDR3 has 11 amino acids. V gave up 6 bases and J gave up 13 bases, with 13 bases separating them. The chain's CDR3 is CASSDRGPQFF. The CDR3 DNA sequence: TGTGCCAGCAGCGACCGAGGGCCCCAGTTCTTC.

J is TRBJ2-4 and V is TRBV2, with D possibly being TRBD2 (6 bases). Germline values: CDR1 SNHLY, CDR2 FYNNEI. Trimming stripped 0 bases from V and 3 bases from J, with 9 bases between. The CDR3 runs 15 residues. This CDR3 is CASSEAGGGKNIQYF. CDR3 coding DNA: TGTGCCAGCAGTGAAGCCGGGGGTGGCAAAAACATTCAGTACTTC.

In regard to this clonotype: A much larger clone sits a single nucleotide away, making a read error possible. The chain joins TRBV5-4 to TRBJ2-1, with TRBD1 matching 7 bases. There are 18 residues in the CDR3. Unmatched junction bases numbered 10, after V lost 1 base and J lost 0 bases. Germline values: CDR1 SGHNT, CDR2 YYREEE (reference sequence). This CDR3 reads CASSLLGQCATSYNEQFF. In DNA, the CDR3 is TGTGCCAGCAGCTTGTTGGGACAGTGCGCCACCTCCTACAATGAGCAGTTCTTC.

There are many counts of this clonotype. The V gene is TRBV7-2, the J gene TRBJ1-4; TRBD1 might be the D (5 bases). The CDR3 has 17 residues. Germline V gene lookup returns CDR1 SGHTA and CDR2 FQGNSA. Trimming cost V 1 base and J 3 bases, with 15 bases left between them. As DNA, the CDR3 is TGTGCCAGCAGCTTAGTATCCAGGGCGGAGGCTAATGAAAAACTGTTTTTT. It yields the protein CASSLVSRAEANEKLFF.

Here the CDR3 reads CSGRYTKGDTQYF. Written as DNA, the CDR3 is TGCAGCGGGCGGTACACCAAGGGTGATACGCAGTATTTT. J is TRBJ2-3 and V is TRBV29-1; D gene ambiguous. The ends were cut back, 7 bases at V and 6 bases at J, with 17 bases in the middle. This CDR3 has 13 residues. Germline V gene lookup returns CDR1 SQVTM and CDR2 ANQGSEA.

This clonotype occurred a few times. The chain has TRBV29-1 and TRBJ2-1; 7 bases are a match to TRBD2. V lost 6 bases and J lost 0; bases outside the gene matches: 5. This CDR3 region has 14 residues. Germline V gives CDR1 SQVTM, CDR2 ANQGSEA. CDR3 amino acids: CSVGTILSYNEQFF. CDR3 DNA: TGCAGCGTGGGGACTATCCTCTCCTACAATGAGCAGTTCTTC.

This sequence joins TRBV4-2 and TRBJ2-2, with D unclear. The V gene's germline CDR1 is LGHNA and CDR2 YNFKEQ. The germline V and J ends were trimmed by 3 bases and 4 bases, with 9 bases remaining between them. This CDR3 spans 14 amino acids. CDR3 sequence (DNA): TGTGCCAGCAGCCAGCTCGGCGGCACCGGGGAGCTGTTTTTT. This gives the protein CASSQLGGTGELFF.

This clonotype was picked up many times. CDR3 protein: CASTQGGTMGNEQFF. In DNA form, the CDR3 reads TGTGCCAGCACCCAGGGCGGGACCATGGGAAATGAGCAGTTCTTC. The chain employs TRBV28 and TRBJ2-1; TRBD2 is a possible D gene (6 bases). The ends were cut back, 7 bases at V and 7 bases at J, with 20 bases in the middle. The CDR3 totals 15 residues. Germline lookup yields CDR1 MDHEN and CDR2 SYDVKM.

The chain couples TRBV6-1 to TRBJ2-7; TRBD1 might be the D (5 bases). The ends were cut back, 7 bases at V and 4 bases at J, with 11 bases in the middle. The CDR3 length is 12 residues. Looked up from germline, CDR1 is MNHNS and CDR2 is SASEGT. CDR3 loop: CASTPQGYEQYF. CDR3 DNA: TGTGCCAGCACACCCCAGGGATACGAGCAGTACTTC.

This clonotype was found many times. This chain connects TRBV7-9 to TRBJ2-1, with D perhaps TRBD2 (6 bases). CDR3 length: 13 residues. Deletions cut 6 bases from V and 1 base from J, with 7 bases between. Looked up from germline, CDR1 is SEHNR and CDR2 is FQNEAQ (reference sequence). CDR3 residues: CASRGLSYNEQFF. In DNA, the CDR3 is TGTGCCAGCAGGGGACTTTCCTACAATGAGCAGTTCTTC.

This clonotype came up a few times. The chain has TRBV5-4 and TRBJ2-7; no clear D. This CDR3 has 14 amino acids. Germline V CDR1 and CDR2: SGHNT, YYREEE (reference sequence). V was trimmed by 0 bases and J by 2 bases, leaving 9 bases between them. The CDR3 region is CASSLGPLTYEQYF. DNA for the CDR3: TGTGCCAGCAGCTTGGGACCCCTAACCTACGAGCAGTACTTC.

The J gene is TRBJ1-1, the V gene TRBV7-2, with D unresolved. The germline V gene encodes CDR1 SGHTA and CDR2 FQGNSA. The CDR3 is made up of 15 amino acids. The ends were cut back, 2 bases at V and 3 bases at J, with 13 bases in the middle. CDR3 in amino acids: CASSLLGRAYTEAFF. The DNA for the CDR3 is TGTGCCAGCAGCTTATTGGGGAGAGCATACACTGAAGCTTTCTTT. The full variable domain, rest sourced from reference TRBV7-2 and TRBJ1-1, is GAGVSQSPSNKVTEKGKDVELRCDPISGHTALYWYRQSLGQGLEFLIYFQGNSAPDKSGLPSDRFSAERTGGSVSTLTIQRTQQEDSAVYLCASSLLGRAYTEAFFGQGTRLTVV.

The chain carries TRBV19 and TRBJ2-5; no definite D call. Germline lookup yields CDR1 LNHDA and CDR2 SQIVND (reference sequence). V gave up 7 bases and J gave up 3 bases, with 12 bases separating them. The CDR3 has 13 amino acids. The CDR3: CASKGAVKETQYF. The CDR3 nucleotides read TGTGCCAGTAAAGGAGCAGTAAAAGAGACCCAGTACTTC.

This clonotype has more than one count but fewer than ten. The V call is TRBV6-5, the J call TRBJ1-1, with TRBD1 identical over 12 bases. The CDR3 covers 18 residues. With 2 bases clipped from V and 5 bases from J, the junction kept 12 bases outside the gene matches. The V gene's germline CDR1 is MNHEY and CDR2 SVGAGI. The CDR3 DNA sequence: TGTGCCAGCAGTTACGCCTTGGGGACAGGGGGCGGAAAGACTGAAGCTTTCTTT. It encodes CASSYALGTGGGKTEAFF.

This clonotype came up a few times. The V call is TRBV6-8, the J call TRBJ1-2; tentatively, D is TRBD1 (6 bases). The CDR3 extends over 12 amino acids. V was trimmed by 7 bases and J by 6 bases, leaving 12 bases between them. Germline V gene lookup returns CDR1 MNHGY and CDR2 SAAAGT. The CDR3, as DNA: TGTGCCAGCACGGACAGAGCCCATGGCTACACCTTC. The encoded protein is CASTDRAHGYTF.

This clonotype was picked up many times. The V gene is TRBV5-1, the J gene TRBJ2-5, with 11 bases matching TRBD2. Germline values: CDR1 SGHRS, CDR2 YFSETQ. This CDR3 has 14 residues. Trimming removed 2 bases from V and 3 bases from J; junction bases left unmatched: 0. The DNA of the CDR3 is TGCGCCAGCAGCTTACTAGCGGGGGAAGAGACCCAGTACTTC. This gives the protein CASSLLAGEETQYF. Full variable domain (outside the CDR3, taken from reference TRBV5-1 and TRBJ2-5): KAGVTQTPRYLIKTRGQQVTLSCSPISGHRSVSWYQQTPGQGLQFLFEYFSETQRNKGNFPGRFSGRQFSNSRSEMNVSTLELGDSALYLCASSLLAGEETQYFGPGTRLLVL.

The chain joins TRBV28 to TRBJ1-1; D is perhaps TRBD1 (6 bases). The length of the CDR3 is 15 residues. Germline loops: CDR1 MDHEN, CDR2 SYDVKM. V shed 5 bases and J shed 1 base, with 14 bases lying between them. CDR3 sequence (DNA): TGTGCCAGCAGTCCGATGGACAGAAGGAACACTGAAGCTTTCTTT. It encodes CASSPMDRRNTEAFF.

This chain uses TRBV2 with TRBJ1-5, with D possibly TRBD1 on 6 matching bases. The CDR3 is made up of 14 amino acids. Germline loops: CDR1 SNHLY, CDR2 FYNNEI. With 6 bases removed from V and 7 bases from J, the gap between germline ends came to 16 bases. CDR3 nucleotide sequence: TGTGCCAGCAGCGACAGGCTTTTAAACCAGCCCCAGCATTTT. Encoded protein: CASSDRLLNQPQHF. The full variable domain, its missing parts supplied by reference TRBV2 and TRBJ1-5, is EPEVTQTPSHQVTQMGQEVILRCVPISNHLYFYWYRQILGQKVEFLVSFYNNEISEKSEIFDDQFSVERPDGSNFTLKIRSTKLEDSAMYFCASSDRLLNQPQHFGDGTRLSIL.

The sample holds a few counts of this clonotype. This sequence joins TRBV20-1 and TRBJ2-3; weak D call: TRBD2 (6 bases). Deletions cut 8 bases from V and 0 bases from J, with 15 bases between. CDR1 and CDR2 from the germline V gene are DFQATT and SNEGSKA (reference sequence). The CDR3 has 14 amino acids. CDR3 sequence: CSLPRGTSTDTQYF. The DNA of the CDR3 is TGCAGTCTCCCCCGGGGGACTAGCACAGATACGCAGTATTTT.

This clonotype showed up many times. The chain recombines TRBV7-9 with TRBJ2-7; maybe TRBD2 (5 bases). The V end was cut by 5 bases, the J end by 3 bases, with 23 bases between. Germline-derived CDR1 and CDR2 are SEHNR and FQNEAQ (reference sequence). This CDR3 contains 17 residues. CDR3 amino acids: CASSPPSGRGESYEQYF. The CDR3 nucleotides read TGTGCCAGCAGCCCTCCTAGTGGCCGGGGAGAAAGCTACGAGCAGTACTTC.

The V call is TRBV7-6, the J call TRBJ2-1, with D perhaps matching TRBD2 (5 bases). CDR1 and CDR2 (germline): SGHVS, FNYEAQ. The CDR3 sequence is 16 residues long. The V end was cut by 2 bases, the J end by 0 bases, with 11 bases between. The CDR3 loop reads CASSLSFGSSYNEQFF. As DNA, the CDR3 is TGTGCCAGCAGCTTAAGTTTTGGGAGCTCCTACAATGAGCAGTTCTTC. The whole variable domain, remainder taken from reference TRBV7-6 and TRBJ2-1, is GAGVSQSPRYKVTKRGQDVALRCDPISGHVSLYWYRQALGQGPEFLTYFNYEAQQDKSGLPNDRFSAERPEGSISTLTIQRTEQRDSAMYRCASSLSFGSSYNEQFFGPGTRLTVL.

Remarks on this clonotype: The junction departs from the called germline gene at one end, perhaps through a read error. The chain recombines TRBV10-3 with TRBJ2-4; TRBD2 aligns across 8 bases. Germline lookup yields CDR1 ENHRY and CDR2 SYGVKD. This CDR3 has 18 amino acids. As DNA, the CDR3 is TGTGCCTTCAGTGAGGTCCCATCGGGGGGGCACATGGTACACATTCAGTACTTC. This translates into CAFSEVPSGGHMVHIQYF.

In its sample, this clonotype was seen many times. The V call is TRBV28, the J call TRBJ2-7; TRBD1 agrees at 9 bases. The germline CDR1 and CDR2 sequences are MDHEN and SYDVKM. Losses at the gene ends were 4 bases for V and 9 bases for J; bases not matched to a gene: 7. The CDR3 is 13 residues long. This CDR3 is CASSSRDRASQYF. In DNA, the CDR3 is TGTGCCAGCAGTTCCCGGGACAGGGCGTCGCAGTACTTC.

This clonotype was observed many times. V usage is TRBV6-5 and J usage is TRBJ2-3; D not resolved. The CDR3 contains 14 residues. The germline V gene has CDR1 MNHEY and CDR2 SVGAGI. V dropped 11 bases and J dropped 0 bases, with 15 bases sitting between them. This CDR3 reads CASSSGASTDTQYF. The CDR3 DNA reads TGTGCCTCATCCTCAGGCGCCAGCACAGATACGCAGTATTTT.

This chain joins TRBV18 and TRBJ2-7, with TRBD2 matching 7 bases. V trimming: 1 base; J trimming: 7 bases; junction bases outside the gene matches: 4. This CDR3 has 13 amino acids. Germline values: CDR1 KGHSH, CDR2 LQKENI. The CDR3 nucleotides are TGTGCCAGCTCACCACTTGCGGGGGAAGAGCAGTACTTC. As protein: CASSPLAGEEQYF.

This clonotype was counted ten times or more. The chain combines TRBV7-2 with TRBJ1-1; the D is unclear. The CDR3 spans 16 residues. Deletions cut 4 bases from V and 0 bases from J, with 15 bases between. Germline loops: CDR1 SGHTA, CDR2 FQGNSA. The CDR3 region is CASSSNSLFMNTEAFF. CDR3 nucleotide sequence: TGTGCCAGCAGCTCCAACAGCCTTTTCATGAACACTGAAGCTTTCTTT.